Below, one T cell receptor (beta chain) is given with its context. Its target is not known. The data stem from a study of T cells after yellow fever vaccination. Study-level points and caveats: Re-detected after boosting: most primary clones, more than 95% of CD4 and 88% of CD8. Relatively few clonotypes were ones that appeared in both CD4 and CD8 compartments. When the response was secondary, it was weaker but reached its peak faster, day 5 versus 15.

A 5'RACE template-switching step, the method used to make TCR cDNA, added a universal primer site and UMIs. In TCRdb, the 5' RACE reads were re-called with MiXCR into one record per CDR3 protein. The sample lists almost 600,000 distinct CDR3 sequences; roughly 14% were seen once. V was clipped by 1 base and J by 5 bases, with 7 bases between them. The CDR3 loop spans 13 amino acids. Germline values: CDR1 LGHNA, CDR2 YSLEER. This TCR was sampled from a man aged 25 to 40 who received the YFV17D yellow fever vaccine. This rearrangement joins TRBV4-3 to TRBJ2-3, with unresolved D. The sample consisted of PBMCs, taken on the day of the yellow fever booster vaccination. The CDR3 sequence is CASSQGPVDTQYF. The DNA of the CDR3 is TGCGCCAGCAGCCAAGGACCGGTAGATACGCAGTATTTT.